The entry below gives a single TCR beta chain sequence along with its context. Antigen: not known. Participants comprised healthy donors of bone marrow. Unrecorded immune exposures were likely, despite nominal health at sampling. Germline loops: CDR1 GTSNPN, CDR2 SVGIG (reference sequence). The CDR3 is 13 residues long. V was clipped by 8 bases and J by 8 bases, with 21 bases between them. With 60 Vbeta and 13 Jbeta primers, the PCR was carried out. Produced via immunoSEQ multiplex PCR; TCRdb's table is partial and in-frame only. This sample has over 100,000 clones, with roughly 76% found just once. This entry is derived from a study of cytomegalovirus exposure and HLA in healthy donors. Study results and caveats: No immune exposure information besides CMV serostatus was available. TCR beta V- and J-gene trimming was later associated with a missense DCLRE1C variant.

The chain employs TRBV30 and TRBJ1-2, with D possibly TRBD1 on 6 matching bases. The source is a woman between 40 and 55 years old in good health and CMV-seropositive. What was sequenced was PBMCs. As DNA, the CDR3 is TGTGCCGCTTCTCATGGGGGGGCGCGGGGCTACACCTTC. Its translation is CAASHGGARGYTF.